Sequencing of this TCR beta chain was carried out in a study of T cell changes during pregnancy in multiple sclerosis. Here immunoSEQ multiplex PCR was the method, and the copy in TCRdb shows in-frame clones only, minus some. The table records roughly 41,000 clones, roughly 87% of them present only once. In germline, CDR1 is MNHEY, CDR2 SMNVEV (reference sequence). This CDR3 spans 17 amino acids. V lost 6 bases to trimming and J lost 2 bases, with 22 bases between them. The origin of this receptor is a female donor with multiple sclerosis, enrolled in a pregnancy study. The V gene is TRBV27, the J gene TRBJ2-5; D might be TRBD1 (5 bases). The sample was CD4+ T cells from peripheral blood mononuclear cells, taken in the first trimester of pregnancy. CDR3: CASRNTARAGRQETQYF. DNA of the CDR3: TGTGCCAGCAGGAACACCGCGAGAGCAGGGCGACAAGAGACCCAGTACTTC.